The 5 T cell receptor beta chains reported below all come from one sample, sequenced in a study of sequential checkpoint blockade in melanoma (dated by TCRdb to between 2019 and 2020). The receptor library was made with the immunoSEQ multiplex PCR assay. Drawn from immuneACCESS, this table holds only the in-frame rearrangements with V and J called that TCRdb kept. Clones are partly lost; checked studies trace under half to an unresolved V gene and leave the rest unexplained. The sample table lists under 15,000 clones, about 79% of them with a count of one. The ten biggest clones cover more than 45% of the sample. The intended sense of this specimen's treatment or condition label: randomized to nivolumab then ipilimumab (arm A) or the reverse (arm B). Sequenced here: CD8+ T cells sorted from blood (inferred from file names), sampled from a patient given nivolumab and ipilimumab in sequence. The receptors come from a human donor with melanoma.

This chain connects TRBV29-1 to TRBJ2-1, with 8 bases fitting TRBD1. The germline CDR1 and CDR2 sequences are SQVTM and ANQGSEA. The length of the CDR3 is 14 residues. Trimming cost V 4 bases and J 7 bases; bases outside gene matches: 9. The CDR3 DNA sequence: TGCAGCGTTGTTTTGGCAGGGGGCCGAAATGAGCAGTTCTTC. It codes for CSVVLAGGRNEQFF.

The CDR3 spells CSVESGYGNTIYF. In DNA, the CDR3 is TGCAGCGTTGAATCAGGGTACGGAAACACCATATATTTT. The rearrangement uses TRBV29-1 and TRBJ1-3; D is possibly TRBD1 (5 bases). CDR3 length equals 13 residues. CDR1 SQVTM and CDR2 ANQGSEA come from the germline V gene. Trimming took 2 bases from V and 4 from J, leaving 9 bases between them.

The rearrangement uses TRBV27 and TRBJ2-5; 10 bases are shared with TRBD2. Germline V gene lookup returns CDR1 MNHEY and CDR2 SMNVEV (reference sequence). Germline trimming cut 7 bases from V and 2 bases from J; bases unmatched to any gene: 4. The CDR3 spans 14 residues. The CDR3 loop reads CASKPTSGQETQYF. For the CDR3, the DNA is TGTGCCAGCAAACCGACTAGCGGGCAAGAGACCCAGTACTTC.

Only one count was recorded for this clone. The CDR3 sequence is CASSEMGFYVTGGFNTIYF. The CDR3 DNA reads as TGTGCCAGCAGTGAAATGGGGTTTTATGTTACAGGGGGCTTTAACACCATATATTTT. The chain combines TRBV6-1 with TRBJ1-3; 9 bases line up with TRBD1. The CDR3 is 19 residues long. The V and J ends lost 2 bases and 7 bases, in that order; junction bases with no gene match: 18. CDR1 is MNHNS, CDR2 SASEGT, per germline.

The chain couples TRBV28 to TRBJ1-5; D remains ambiguous. The germline V gene has CDR1 MDHEN and CDR2 SYDVKM. The V gene lost 2 bases and the J gene lost 4 bases, with 9 bases spanning the gap. CDR3 length: 14 amino acids. For the CDR3, the DNA is TGTGCCAGCAGTTTAAGGACTGGAAATCAGCCCCAGCATTTT. Its protein product is CASSLRTGNQPQHF.